The 10 T cell receptor beta chains below were found in one sample sequenced in a study of blood T cell repertoires in COVID-19. Sequencing used immunoSEQ multiplex PCR; TCRdb keeps in-frame clones, though not all of them. The top ten clones hold under 13% of a sample with about 90,000 clones, 80% of them seen once. The sample consisted of peripheral blood. The receptors shown here come from a woman in her 70s with acute or convalescent COVID-19.

J is TRBJ2-5 and V is TRBV5-1; maybe TRBD1 (5 bases). Trimming removed 0 bases from V and 6 bases from J, with 12 bases in between. This CDR3 is built from 14 residues. Germline V CDR1 and CDR2: SGHRS, YFSETQ. CDR3 in amino acids: CASSLALGVKTQYF. The CDR3 region has the DNA TGCGCCAGCAGCTTGGCTTTAGGGGTGAAGACCCAGTACTTC.

The V gene is TRBV3-1 (or the pseudogene TRBV3-2), the J gene TRBJ1-2; 8 nucleotides line up with TRBD1. Germline CDR1 reads LGHDT; CDR2 reads YNNKEL (reference sequence). The CDR3 is made up of 18 amino acids. After removal of 3 bases from V and 2 bases from J, the junction contained 14 bases not matched to a gene. CDR3: CASSHPQGAGMKNYGYTF. DNA for the CDR3: TGTGCCAGCAGCCACCCCCAGGGGGCTGGGATGAAAAACTATGGCTACACCTTC.

The chain uses TRBV19 and TRBJ2-3; TRBD1 agrees at 8 bases. Germline assignment: CDR1 LNHDA and CDR2 SQIVND (reference sequence). With 1 base clipped from V and 2 bases from J, the junction kept 5 bases outside the gene matches. This CDR3 has 16 residues. The CDR3 sequence is CASSIAGGAATDTQYF. For the CDR3, the DNA is TGTGCCAGTAGTATAGCAGGGGGCGCCGCCACAGATACGCAGTATTTT.

The chain recombines TRBV28 with TRBJ2-1; weak D call: TRBD2 (5 bases). This CDR3 comprises 14 residues. From germline, CDR1 is MDHEN and CDR2 SYDVKM. V was shortened by 3 bases and J by 6 bases, with 12 bases between the two germline ends. In nucleotides, the CDR3 is TGTGCCAGCAGTTTTTCGGGATCCCTCAATGAGCAGTTCTTC. Translated: CASSFSGSLNEQFF.

The J gene is TRBJ1-5, the V gene TRBV7-2; weak D call: TRBD1 (5 bases). The CDR3 covers 16 residues. Germline assignment: CDR1 SGHTA and CDR2 FQGNSA. With 1 base removed from V and 0 bases from J, the gap between germline ends came to 10 bases. In DNA, the CDR3 is TGTGCCAGCAGCTTAGTGGGGACTGGTAGCAATCAGCCCCAGCATTTT. Translating gives CASSLVGTGSNQPQHF.

This CDR3 is CASAGTGGNYGYTF. The CDR3, as DNA: TGTGCCAGTGCTGGGACAGGGGGTAACTATGGCTACACCTTC. The V gene is TRBV19, the J gene TRBJ1-2, with 11 bases identical to TRBD1. V trimming: 8 bases; J trimming: 1 base; junction bases outside the gene matches: 3. The germline V gene has CDR1 LNHDA and CDR2 SQIVND (reference sequence). The CDR3 totals 14 residues.

The genes are TRBV7-7 and TRBJ2-1; TRBD2 matches 12 bases. V dropped 5 bases and J dropped 10; count of bases not matched to a gene: 6. Germline loops: CDR1 SSHAT, CDR2 FNYEAQ (reference sequence). The CDR3 runs 14 residues. The CDR3 DNA follows: TGTGCCAGCAGCCCCCGGACTAGCGGGAAGGAGCAGTTCTTC. The encoded protein is CASSPRTSGKEQFF.

The V and J genes are TRBV12-3 or TRBV12-4 and TRBJ1-1, with 9 bases identical to TRBD1. The trim removed 5 bases at V and 14 bases at J, leaving 9 bases unmatched. This CDR3 is 12 amino acids long. DNA of the CDR3: TGTGCCAGCAGTGGGTTAGGGACAGGGAGGTTCTTT. Translating it yields CASSGLGTGRFF.

This clone was seen just once. This rearrangement joins TRBV27 to TRBJ2-7, with 8 positions matching TRBD1. CDR1 is MNHEY, CDR2 SMNVEV, per germline (reference sequence). The CDR3 spans 17 residues. The junction had 16 bases not matched to a gene; V was cut back by 5 bases and J by 4 bases. CDR3 amino acids: CASSPQGAGGWFYEQYF. The CDR3, as DNA: TGTGCCAGCAGTCCCCAGGGAGCAGGGGGCTGGTTTTACGAGCAGTACTTC.

This chain connects TRBV5-6 to TRBJ2-3; 7 bases are a match to TRBD1. This CDR3 is built from 15 residues. V lost 1 base to trimming and J lost 4 bases; unmatched junction nucleotides: 6. Germline V gives CDR1 SGHDT, CDR2 YYEEEE. DNA for the CDR3: TGTGCCAGCAGCTTGTACAGGGGTGGCGCAGATACGCAGTATTTT. It specifies CASSLYRGGADTQYF.